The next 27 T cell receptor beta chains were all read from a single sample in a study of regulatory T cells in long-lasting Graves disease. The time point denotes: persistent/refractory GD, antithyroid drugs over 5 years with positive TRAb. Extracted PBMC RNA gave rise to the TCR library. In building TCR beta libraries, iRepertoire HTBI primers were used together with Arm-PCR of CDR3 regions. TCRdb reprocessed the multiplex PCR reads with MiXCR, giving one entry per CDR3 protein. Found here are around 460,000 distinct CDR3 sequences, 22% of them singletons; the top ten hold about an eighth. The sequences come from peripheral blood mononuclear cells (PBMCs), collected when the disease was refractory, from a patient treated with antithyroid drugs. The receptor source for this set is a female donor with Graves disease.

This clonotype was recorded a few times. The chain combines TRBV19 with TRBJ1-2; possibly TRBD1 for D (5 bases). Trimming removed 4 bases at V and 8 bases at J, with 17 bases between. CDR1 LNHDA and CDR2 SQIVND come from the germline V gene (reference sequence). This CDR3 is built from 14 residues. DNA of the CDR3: TGTGCCAGTAGTACAGTCCAGGGATTACAAGGCTACACCTTC. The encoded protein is CASSTVQGLQGYTF.

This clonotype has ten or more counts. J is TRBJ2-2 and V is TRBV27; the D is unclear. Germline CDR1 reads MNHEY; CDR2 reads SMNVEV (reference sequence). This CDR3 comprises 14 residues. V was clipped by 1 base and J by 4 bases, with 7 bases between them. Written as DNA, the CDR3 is TGTGCCAGCAGTTTATTCGAAGGCACCGGGGAGCTGTTTTTT. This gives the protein CASSLFEGTGELFF.

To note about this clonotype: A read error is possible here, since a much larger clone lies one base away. Here the CDR3 DNA reads TGTGCCAGCAGCTTAGTGGCGGGGCGGAACACTGAAGCTTTCTTT. It codes for CASSLVAGRNTEAFF. The chain links TRBV11-3 to TRBJ1-1; tentative D call: TRBD1 (5 bases). CDR1 SGHNT and CDR2 YENEEA come from the germline V gene. The CDR3 has 15 amino acids. V lost 1 base and J 1 base, leaving 10 bases between the germline ends. Full variable domain (remainder filled in from reference TRBV11-3 and TRBJ1-1): EAGVVQSPRYKIIEKKQPVAFWCNPISGHNTLYWYLQNLGQGPELLIRYENEEAVDDSQLPKDRFSAERLKGVDSTLKIQPAELGDSAVYLCASSLVAGRNTEAFFGQGTRLTVV.

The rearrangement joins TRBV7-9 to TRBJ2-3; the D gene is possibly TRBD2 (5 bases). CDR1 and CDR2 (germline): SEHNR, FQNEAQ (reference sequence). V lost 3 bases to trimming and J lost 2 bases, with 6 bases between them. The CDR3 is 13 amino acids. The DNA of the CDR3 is TGTGCCAGCAGCTTGGGAGTCACAGATACGCAGTATTTT. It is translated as CASSLGVTDTQYF.

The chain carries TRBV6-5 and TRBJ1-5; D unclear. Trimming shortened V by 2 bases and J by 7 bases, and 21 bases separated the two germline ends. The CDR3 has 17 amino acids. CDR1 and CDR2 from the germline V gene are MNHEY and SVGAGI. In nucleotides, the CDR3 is TGTGCCAGCAGTTACGAGGGAAGAAGGCGTCGAGACCAGCCCCAGCATTTT. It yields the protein CASSYEGRRRRDQPQHF.

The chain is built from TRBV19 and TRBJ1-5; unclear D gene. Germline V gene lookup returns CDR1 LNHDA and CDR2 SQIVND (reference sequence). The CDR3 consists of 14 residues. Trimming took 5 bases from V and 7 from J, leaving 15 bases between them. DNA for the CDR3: TGTGCCAGTAGTTGGGCGACCGCGGGGCAGCCCCAGCATTTT. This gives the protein CASSWATAGQPQHF.

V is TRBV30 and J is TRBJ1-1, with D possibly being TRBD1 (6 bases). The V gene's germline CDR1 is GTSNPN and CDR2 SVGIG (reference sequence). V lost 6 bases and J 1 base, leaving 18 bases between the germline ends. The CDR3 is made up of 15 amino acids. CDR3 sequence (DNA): TGTGCCTGTATGCACCCGGGACATAAGAACACTGAAGCTTTCTTT. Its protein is CACMHPGHKNTEAFF. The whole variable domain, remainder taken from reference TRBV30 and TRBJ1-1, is SQTIHQWPATLVQPVGSPLSLECTVEGTSNPNLYWYRQAAGRGLQLLFYSVGIGQISSEVPQNLSASRPQDRQFILSSKKLLLSDSGFYLCACMHPGHKNTEAFFGQGTRLTVV.

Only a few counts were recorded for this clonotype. CDR3 DNA: TGCAGTGCCCTGGACTATTTGGGCACAGATACGCAGTATTTT. It encodes CSALDYLGTDTQYF. This chain uses TRBV20-1 with TRBJ2-3; tentatively, D is TRBD2 (6 bases). Germline CDR1 and CDR2: DFQATT and SNEGSKA (reference sequence). Trimming pared 6 bases from V and 1 base from J, leaving 14 bases between. CDR3 size: 14 residues.

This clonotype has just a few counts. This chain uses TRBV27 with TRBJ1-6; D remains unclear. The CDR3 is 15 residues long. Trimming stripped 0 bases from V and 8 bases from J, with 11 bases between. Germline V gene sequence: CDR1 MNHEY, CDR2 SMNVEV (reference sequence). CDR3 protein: CASSLSGQLYSPLHF. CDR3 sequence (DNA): TGTGCCAGCAGTTTATCCGGGCAGCTTTATTCACCCCTCCACTTT.

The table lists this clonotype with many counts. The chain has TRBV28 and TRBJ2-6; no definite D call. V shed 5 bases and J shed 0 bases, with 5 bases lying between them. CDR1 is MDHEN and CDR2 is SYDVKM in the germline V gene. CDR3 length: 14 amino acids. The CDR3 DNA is TGTGCCAGCAGTAAGAGCTCTGGGGCCAACGTCCTGACTTTC. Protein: CASSKSSGANVLTF.

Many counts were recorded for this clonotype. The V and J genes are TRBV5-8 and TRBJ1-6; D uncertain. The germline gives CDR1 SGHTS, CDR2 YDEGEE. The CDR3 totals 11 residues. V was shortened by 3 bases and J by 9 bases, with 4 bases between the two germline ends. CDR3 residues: CASSSFSPLHF. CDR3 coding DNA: TGTGCCAGCAGCTCTTTTTCACCCCTCCACTTT. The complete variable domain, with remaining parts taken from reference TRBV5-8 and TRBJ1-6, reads EAGVTQSPTHLIKTRGQQATLRCSPISGHTSVYWYQQALGLGLQFLLWYDEGEERNRGNFPPRFSGRQFPNYSSELNVNALELEDSALYLCASSSFSPLHFGNGTRLTVT.

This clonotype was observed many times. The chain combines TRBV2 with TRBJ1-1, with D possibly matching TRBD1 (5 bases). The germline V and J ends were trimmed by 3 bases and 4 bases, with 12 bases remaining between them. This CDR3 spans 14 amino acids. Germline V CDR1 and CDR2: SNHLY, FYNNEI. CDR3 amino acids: CASSEGRKLTEAFF. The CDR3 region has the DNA TGTGCCAGCAGTGAGGGACGGAAACTCACTGAAGCTTTCTTT.

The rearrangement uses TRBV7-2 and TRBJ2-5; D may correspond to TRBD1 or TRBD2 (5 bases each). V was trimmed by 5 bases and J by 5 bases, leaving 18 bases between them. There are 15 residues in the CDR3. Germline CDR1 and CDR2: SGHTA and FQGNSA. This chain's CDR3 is CASSPTGTPMETQYF. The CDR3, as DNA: TGTGCCAGCAGCCCAACCGGGACCCCGATGGAGACCCAGTACTTC.

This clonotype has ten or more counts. The chain's CDR3 is CASRPQGTEAFF. The CDR3 DNA is TGTGCCAGCAGACCCCAGGGCACTGAAGCTTTCTTT. The chain recombines TRBV6-1 with TRBJ1-1; possible D gene TRBD1, 5 bases. V dropped 6 bases and J dropped 4 bases, with 9 bases sitting between them. The germline V gene encodes CDR1 MNHNS and CDR2 SASEGT. The CDR3 loop spans 12 amino acids.

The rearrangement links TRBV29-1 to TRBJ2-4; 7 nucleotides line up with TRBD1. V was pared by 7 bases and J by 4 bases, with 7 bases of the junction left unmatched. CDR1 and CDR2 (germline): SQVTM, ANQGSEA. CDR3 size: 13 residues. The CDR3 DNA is TGCAGCGCCTCACAGGGGATTAAAAACATTCAGTACTTC. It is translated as CSASQGIKNIQYF.

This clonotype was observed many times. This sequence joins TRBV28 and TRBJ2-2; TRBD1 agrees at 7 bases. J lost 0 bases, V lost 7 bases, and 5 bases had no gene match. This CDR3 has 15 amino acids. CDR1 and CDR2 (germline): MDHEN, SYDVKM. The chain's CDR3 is CASTWTGANTGELFF. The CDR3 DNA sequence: TGTGCCAGCACCTGGACAGGCGCGAACACCGGGGAGCTGTTTTTT.

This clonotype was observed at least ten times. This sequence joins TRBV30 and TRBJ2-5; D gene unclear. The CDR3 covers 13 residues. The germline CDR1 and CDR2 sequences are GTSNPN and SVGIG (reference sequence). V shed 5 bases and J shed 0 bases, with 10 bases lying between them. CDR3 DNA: TGTGCCTGGGAACACGAGTACCAAGAGACCCAGTACTTC. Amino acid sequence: CAWEHEYQETQYF.

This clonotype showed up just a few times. The CDR3 region is CASSMTVGSPYEQYF. Here the CDR3 DNA reads TGTGCCAGCAGTATGACCGTTGGGTCCCCTTACGAGCAGTACTTC. The J gene is TRBJ2-7, the V gene TRBV5-4; D unclear. V gave up 5 bases and J gave up 4 bases, with 19 bases separating them. Per germline, CDR1 SGHNT and CDR2 YYREEE (reference sequence). This CDR3 region has 15 residues.

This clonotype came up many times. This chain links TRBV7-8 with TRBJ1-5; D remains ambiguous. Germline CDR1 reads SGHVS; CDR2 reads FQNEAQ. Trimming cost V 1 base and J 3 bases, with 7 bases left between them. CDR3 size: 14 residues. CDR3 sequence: CASSLGGNNQPQHF. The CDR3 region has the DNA TGTGCCAGCAGCTTAGGGGGTAACAATCAGCCCCAGCATTTT.

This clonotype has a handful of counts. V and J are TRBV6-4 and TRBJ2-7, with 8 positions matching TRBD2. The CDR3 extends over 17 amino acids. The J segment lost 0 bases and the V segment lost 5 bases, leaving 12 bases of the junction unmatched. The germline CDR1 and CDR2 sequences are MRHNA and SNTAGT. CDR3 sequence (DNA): TGTGCCAGCAGTTACGGATGGAGCGGGAGTACCTCCTACGAGCAGTACTTC. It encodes CASSYGWSGSTSYEQYF.

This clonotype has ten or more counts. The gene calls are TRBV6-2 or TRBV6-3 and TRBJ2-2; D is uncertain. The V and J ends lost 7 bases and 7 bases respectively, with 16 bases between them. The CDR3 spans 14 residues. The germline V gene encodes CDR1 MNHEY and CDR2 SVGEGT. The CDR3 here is CASISPAAGGELFF. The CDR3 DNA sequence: TGTGCCAGCATTTCGCCGGCGGCTGGCGGGGAGCTGTTTTTT.

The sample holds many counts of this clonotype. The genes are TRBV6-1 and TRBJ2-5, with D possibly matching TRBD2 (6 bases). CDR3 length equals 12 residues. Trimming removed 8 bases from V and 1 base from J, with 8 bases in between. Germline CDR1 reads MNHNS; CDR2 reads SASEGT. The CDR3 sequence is CASGGTQETQYF. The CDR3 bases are TGTGCCAGCGGGGGGACCCAAGAGACCCAGTACTTC.

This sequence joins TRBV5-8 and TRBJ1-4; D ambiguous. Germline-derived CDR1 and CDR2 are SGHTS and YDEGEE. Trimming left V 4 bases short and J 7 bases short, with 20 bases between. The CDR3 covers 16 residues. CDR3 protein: CASSLILTLAGEKLFF. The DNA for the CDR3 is TGTGCCAGCAGCCTCATCCTCACCCTCGCGGGTGAAAAACTGTTTTTT.

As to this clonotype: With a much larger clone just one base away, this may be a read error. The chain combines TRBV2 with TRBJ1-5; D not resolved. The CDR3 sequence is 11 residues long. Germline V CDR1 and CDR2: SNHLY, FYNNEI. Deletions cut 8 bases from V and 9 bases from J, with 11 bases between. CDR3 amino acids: CASGRVGPQHF. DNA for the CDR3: TGTGCCAGCGGCCGGGTTGGGCCCCAGCATTTT. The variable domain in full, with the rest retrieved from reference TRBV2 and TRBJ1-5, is EPEVTQTPSHQVTQMGQEVILRCVPISNHLYFYWYRQILGQKVEFLVSFYNNEISEKSEIFDDQFSVERPDGSNFTLKIRSTKLEDSAMYFCASGRVGPQHFGDGTRLSIL.

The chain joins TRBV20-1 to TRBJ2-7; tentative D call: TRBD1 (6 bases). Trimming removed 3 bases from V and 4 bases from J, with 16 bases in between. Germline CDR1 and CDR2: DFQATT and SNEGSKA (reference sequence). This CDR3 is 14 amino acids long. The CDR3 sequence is CSARKDSSPYEQYF. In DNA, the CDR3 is TGCAGTGCTAGGAAGGACAGTTCCCCATACGAGCAGTACTTC.

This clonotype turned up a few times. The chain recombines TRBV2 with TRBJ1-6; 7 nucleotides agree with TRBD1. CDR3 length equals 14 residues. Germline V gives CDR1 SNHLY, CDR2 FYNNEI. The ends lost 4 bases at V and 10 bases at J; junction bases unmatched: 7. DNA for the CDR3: TGTGCCAGCAGTGTCCGACAGGGAGGGTCACCCCTCCACTTT. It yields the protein CASSVRQGGSPLHF.

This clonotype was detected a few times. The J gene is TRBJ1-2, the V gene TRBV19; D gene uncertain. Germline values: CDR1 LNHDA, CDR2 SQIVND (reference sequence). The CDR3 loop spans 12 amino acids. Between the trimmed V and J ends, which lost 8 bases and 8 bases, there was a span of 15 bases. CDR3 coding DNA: TGTGCCAGTCCAACTTCGGCCGAAGGCTACACCTTC. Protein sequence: CASPTSAEGYTF.